These 16 T cell receptor beta chains originate from one sample sequenced in a study of regulatory T cells in long-lasting Graves disease. HTBI primers from iRepertoire and Arm-PCR of CDR3 regions yielded the TCR beta libraries. TCRdb reprocessed the multiplex PCR reads with MiXCR, giving one entry per CDR3 protein. Of roughly 520,000 distinct CDR3 sequences in the sample, approximately 12% were seen once. Specified time point: newly diagnosed GD, antithyroid drugs for less than 3 months. PBMC RNA served as the TCR library source. This sample also belongs to another study, concerning T cells in Graves' hyperthyroidism and ophthalmopathy.

The sequencing here drew on peripheral blood mononuclear cells (PBMCs), taken at new diagnosis, from a patient treated with antithyroid drugs. Source of these receptors: a woman under 40 with Graves disease.

This clonotype was detected many times. The CDR3 coding sequence is TGTGCCAGCAGCTTAGAACAGGGACTAGGGAAGCCAGATACGCAGTATTTT. This codes for CASSLEQGLGKPDTQYF. The chain uses TRBV7-2 and TRBJ2-3; 8 bases agree with TRBD2. After removal of 1 base from V and 4 bases from J, the junction contained 10 bases not matched to a gene. The CDR3 extends over 17 amino acids. Per germline, CDR1 SGHTA and CDR2 FQGNSA.

Many counts were recorded for this clonotype. This chain links TRBV15 with TRBJ2-7; 8 positions agree with TRBD2. Germline-derived CDR1 and CDR2 are LNHNV and YYDKDF (reference sequence). This CDR3 comprises 14 residues. V lost 1 base to trimming and J lost 5 bases; unmatched junction nucleotides: 4. CDR3 amino acids: CATSRGLSGDEQYF. For the CDR3, the DNA is TGTGCCACCAGCAGAGGACTTAGCGGGGACGAGCAGTACTTC.

The gene calls are TRBV7-9 and TRBJ1-2; D uncertain. The CDR3 has 13 amino acids. Germline V lookup: CDR1 SEHNR, CDR2 FQNEAQ (reference sequence). V was cut by 5 bases and J by 8 bases, with 15 bases left in between. The CDR3 region is CASSPIRRGGYTF. DNA of the CDR3: TGTGCCAGCAGCCCTATCAGGCGGGGAGGCTACACCTTC.

This clonotype was seen only once. The chain is built from TRBV7-9 and TRBJ2-5, with 14 bases that match TRBD2. The closer fit of TRBJ2-1 to the DNA end suggests the J call may be wrong. The CDR3 loop spans 17 amino acids. Germline values: CDR1 SEHNR, CDR2 FQNEAQ (reference sequence). CDR3 sequence reads: CASSSPTSGRGVETQFF. CDR3 DNA sequence: TGTGCCAGCAGCTCACCGACTAGCGGGAGGGGCGTAGAGACCCAGTTCTTC.

Comment on this clonotype: Possible read error: a much larger clone is one base away. The chain uses TRBV20-1 and TRBJ1-1, with a weak D call TRBD1 (5 bases). Germline V lookup: CDR1 DFQATT, CDR2 SNEGSKA (reference sequence). The CDR3 length is 12 residues. CDR3 protein: CSAVRGGTEAFF. CDR3 coding DNA: TGCAGCGCTGTGAGGGGAGGCACTGAAGCTTTCTTT.

This clonotype occurred many times. The V call is TRBV19, the J call TRBJ1-5; D is perhaps TRBD1 (5 bases). V was pared by 4 bases and J by 0 bases, with 10 bases between. CDR1 is LNHDA, CDR2 SQIVND, per germline (reference sequence). This CDR3 region has 15 residues. In nucleotides, the CDR3 is TGTGCCAGTAGTAGCCGACAGCTTAGCAATCAGCCCCAGCATTTT. It yields the protein CASSSRQLSNQPQHF.

This clonotype was detected many times. V gene TRBV24-1 combines with J gene TRBJ2-5, with D perhaps given as TRBD1 or TRBD2 (5 bases each). V was trimmed by 10 bases and J by 6 bases, leaving 20 bases between them. Looked up from germline, CDR1 is KGHDR and CDR2 is SFDVKD. The CDR3 length is 14 residues. The CDR3 nucleotides read TGTGCCACTCGAGGGGCAGGGAAGGAAAAGACCCAGTACTTC. It encodes CATRGAGKEKTQYF.

Remarks on this clonotype: Possible read error: a much larger clone is one base away. The rearrangement joins TRBV10-3 to TRBJ2-3; TRBD2 aligns across 7 bases. CDR1 is ENHRY, CDR2 SYGVKD, per germline. The CDR3 is 14 residues long. The CDR3 loop reads CAISDTGGTNTQYF. CDR3 coding DNA: TGTGCCATCAGTGATACGGGAGGCACAAATACGCAGTATTTT.

This chain joins TRBV6-2 or TRBV6-3 and TRBJ2-5, with D possibly being TRBD1 (6 bases). V lost 6 bases and J 5 bases, leaving 19 bases between the germline ends. In germline, CDR1 is MNHEY, CDR2 SVGEGT. The length of the CDR3 is 15 residues. The CDR3 coding sequence is TGTGCCAGCAGGGGGGACATCGGAGACGAGGAGACCCAGTACTTC. It yields the protein CASRGDIGDEETQYF.

This clonotype was seen many times. The chain combines TRBV11-2 with TRBJ2-7; D gene ambiguous. V was shortened by 2 bases and J by 7 bases, with 9 bases between the two germline ends. The CDR3 is 12 amino acids. The germline V gene encodes CDR1 SGHAT and CDR2 FQNNGV. In DNA form, the CDR3 reads TGTGCCAGCAGCTTACAAGCGCGGGAGCAGTACTTC. Translation: CASSLQAREQYF.

A remark on this clonotype: One end of the junction does not line up with germline, which may come from a read error. This chain joins TRBV18 and TRBJ1-5; maybe TRBD1 (5 bases). The germline V gene encodes CDR1 KGHSH and CDR2 LQKENI. The CDR3 is made up of 14 amino acids. The CDR3 region has the DNA TGTGCCAGCTCACCGGGACCTAGCGATCAGCCCCAGCATTTT. The encoded protein is CASSPGPSDQPQHF. Together with reference TRBV18 and TRBJ1-5, the CDR3 gives the full variable domain: NAGVMQNPRHLVRRRGQEARLRCSPMKGHSHVYWYRQLPEEGLKFMVYLQKENIIDESGMPKERFSAEFPKEGPSILRIQQVVRGDSAAYFCASSPGPSDQPQHFGDGTRLSIL.

V is TRBV4-3 and J is TRBJ2-7, with a tentative D call TRBD2 (5 bases). V was clipped by 0 bases and J by 2 bases, with 11 bases between them. Germline V lookup: CDR1 LGHNA, CDR2 YSLEER. This CDR3 has 15 residues. CDR3 bases: TGCGCCAGCAGCCAAGAGGCGGGTCGAACCTACGAGCAGTACTTC. It translates to CASSQEAGRTYEQYF.

In this sample, this clonotype turned up many times. This sequence joins TRBV7-9 and TRBJ1-4, with a weak D call TRBD1 (5 bases). Germline V gene sequence: CDR1 SEHNR, CDR2 FQNEAQ (reference sequence). Trimming took 1 base from V and 5 from J, leaving 8 bases between them. This CDR3 comprises 14 residues. This CDR3 reads CASSLGRDNEKLFF. Here the CDR3 DNA reads TGTGCCAGCAGCTTAGGCAGGGACAATGAAAAACTGTTTTTT.

The rearrangement links TRBV4-3 to TRBJ2-1; D not certain. The V end lost 1 base, the J end lost 4 bases, and 11 bases lay between the germline ends. The CDR3 spans 15 residues. Per germline, CDR1 LGHNA and CDR2 YSLEER. The CDR3 DNA sequence: TGCGCCAGCAGCCAAGGTTACAGACCTTACAATGAGCAGTTCTTC. As protein: CASSQGYRPYNEQFF.

This clonotype appeared many times. This chain connects TRBV2 to TRBJ1-6; no clear D gene. The germline V gene encodes CDR1 SNHLY and CDR2 FYNNEI. This CDR3 is 13 amino acids long. The V end lost 3 bases, the J end lost 7 bases, and 7 bases lay between the germline ends. In nucleotides, the CDR3 is TGTGCCAGCAGTGAGGGATCAAATTCACCCCTCCACTTT. Protein sequence: CASSEGSNSPLHF.

This clonotype turned up a few times. The chain carries TRBV6-1 and TRBJ1-5; no reliable D call. Trimming cost V 7 bases and J 3 bases, with 7 bases left between them. Looked up from germline, CDR1 is MNHNS and CDR2 is SASEGT. The CDR3 covers 12 residues. The CDR3 sequence is CASTHPNQPQHF. For the CDR3, the DNA is TGTGCCAGCACACACCCCAATCAGCCCCAGCATTTT.